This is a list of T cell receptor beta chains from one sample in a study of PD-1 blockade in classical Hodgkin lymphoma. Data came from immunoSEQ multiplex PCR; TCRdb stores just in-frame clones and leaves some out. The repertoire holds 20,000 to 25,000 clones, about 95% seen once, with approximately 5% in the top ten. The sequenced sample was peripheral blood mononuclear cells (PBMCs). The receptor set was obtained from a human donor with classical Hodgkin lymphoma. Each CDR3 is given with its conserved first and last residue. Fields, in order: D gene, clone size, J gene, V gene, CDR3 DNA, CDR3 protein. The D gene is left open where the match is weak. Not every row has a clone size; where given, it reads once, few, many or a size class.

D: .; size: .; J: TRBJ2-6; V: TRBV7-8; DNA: TGTGCCAGCAGCTTGGGGGGCTCTGGGGCCAACGTCCTGACTTTC; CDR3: CASSLGGSGANVLTF
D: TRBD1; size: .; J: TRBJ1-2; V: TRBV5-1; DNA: TGCGCCAGCAGCTTTTATGGGACAGGGTATGGCTACACCTTC; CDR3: CASSFYGTGYGYTF
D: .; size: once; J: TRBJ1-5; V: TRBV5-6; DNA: TGTGCCAGCAGCTCCCTGACCGACCTCTATAGCAATCAGCCCCAGCATTTT; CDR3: CASSSLTDLYSNQPQHF
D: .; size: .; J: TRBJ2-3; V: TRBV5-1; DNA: TGCGCCAGCAGCTTGGGTCGGGGCACAGATACGCAGTATTTT; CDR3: CASSLGRGTDTQYF
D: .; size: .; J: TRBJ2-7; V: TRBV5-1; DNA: TGCGCCAGCAGCTTCACGGTCCAGAGCTACGAGCAGTACTTC; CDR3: CASSFTVQSYEQYF
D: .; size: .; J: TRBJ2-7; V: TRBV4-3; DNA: TGCGCCAGCAGCCAGACACCAGGGGTACCTTCCTACGAGCAGTACTTC; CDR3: CASSQTPGVPSYEQYF
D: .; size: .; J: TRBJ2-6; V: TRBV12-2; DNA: TGTGCAAGTCGCTTAGGTACAAGCACTCGGGGGGGCGACCCCTCTGGGGCCAACGTCCTGACTTTC; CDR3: CASRLGTSTRGGDPSGANVLTF
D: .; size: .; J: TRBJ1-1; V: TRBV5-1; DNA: TGCGCCAGCAGCTTGCAGACCTCGAACACTGAAGCTTTCTTT; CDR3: CASSLQTSNTEAFF
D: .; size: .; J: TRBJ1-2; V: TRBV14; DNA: TGTGCCAGCAGCCAAGCCCGGACAGCTACCTATGGCTACACCTTC; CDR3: CASSQARTATYGYTF
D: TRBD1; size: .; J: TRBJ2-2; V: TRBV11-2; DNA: TGTGCCAGCAGGGAACAGGGGGAGGAATTTTCGGAGCTGTTTTTT; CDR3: CASREQGEEFSELFF
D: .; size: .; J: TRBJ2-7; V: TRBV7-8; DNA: TGTGCCAGCAGTTCTCGACCCGGGGCGCAATACTTC; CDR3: CASSSRPGAQYF
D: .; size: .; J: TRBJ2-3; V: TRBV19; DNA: TGTGCCAGTAGTAGGGTCGGGCAGGGAACAGATACGCAGTATTTT; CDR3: CASSRVGQGTDTQYF
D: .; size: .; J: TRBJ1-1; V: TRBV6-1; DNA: TGTGCCACCCTCGTCCGGGGGCGGAACACTGAAGCTTTCTTT; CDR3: CATLVRGRNTEAFF
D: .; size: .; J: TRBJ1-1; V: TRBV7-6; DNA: TGTGCCAGCAGCTTCGGCCCGAACACTGAAGCTTTCTTT; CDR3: CASSFGPNTEAFF
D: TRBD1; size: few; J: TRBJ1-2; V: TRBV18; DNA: TGTGCCACACGAGACAGGGGGAACTATGGCTACACCTTC; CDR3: CATRDRGNYGYTF
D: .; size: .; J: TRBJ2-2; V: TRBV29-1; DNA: TGCAGCGTTGAATACGGGACCACCGGGGAGCTGTTTTTT; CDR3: CSVEYGTTGELFF
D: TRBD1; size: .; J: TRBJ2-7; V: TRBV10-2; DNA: TGCGCCAGCAGTGAGGGAGGAGGGACAGGGTCCTACGAGCAGTACTTC; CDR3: CASSEGGGTGSYEQYF
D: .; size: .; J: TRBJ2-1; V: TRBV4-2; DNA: TGTGCCAGCAGCCAAGATTTAACGGGGGCGCCGGACAATGAGCAGTTCTTC; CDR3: CASSQDLTGAPDNEQFF
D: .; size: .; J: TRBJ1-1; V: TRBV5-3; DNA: TGTGCCAGAAGCTTGGACGGAGGGTGGACTGAAGCTTTCTTT; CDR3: CARSLDGGWTEAFF
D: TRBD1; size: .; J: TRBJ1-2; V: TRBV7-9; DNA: TGTGCCAGCAGCCAGACAGGGCGCTATGGCTACACCTTC; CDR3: CASSQTGRYGYTF
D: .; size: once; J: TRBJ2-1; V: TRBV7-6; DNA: TGTGCCAGCAGCTTATTAGGGTTCGGGGGGCCCAATGAGCAGTTCTTC; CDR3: CASSLLGFGGPNEQFF
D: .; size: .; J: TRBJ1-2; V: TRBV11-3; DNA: TGTGCCAGCAGCTTGTATTGGGAGTCTCCCTATGGCTACACCTTC; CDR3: CASSLYWESPYGYTF
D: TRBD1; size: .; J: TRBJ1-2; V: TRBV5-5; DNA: TGTGCCAGCAGCTTTCCCCGGGACAGGGCCGACTATGGCTACACCTTC; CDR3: CASSFPRDRADYGYTF
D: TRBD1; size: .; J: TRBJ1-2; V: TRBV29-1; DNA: TGCAGCGTTGCACGACAGGGAGGGGCCCAAGGCTATGGCTACACCTTC; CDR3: CSVARQGGAQGYGYTF
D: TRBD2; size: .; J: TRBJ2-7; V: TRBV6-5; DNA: TGTGCCAGCAGTTGGGTGAGTGGACTAGCGCGCGAGCAGTACTTC; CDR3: CASSWVSGLAREQYF
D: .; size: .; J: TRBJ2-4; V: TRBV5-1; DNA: TGCGCCAGCAGCTTGGAGGACAGCCAAAACATTCAGTACTTC; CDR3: CASSLEDSQNIQYF
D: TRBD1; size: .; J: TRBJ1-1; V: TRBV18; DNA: TGTGCCAGCTCACCGGACAGGGGGCGCCTTGACACTGAAGCTTTCTTT; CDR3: CASSPDRGRLDTEAFF
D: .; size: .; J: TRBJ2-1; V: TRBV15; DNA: TGTGCCACCAGCAGAACCACTGGGACTCCTCAGGAGGACAATGAGCAGTTCTTC; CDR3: CATSRTTGTPQEDNEQFF
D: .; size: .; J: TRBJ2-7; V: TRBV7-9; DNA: TGTGCCAGCAGCCTTTCCGGCGAATTCTCCTACGAGCAGTACTTC; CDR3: CASSLSGEFSYEQYF
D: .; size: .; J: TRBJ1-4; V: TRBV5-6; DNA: TGTGCCAGCAGCTGGGACGGAACCGCTGCAACTAATGAAAAACTGTTTTTT; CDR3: CASSWDGTAATNEKLFF
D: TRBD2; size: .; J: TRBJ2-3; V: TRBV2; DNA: TGTGCCAGCAGTAGCGATAGCGGGGGTGGCACAGATACGCAGTATTTT; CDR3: CASSSDSGGGTDTQYF
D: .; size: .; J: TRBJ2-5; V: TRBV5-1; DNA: TGCGCCAGCAGCTTTGACCAACAAGAGACCCAGTACTTC; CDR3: CASSFDQQETQYF
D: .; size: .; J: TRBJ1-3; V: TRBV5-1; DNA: TGCGCCAGCAGCTTGGCCTTCCCAGGGTCTGGAAACACCATATATTTT; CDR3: CASSLAFPGSGNTIYF
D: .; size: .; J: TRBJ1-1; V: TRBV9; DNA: TGTGCCAGCAGCGTTAAAGCCTGGGGCACTGAAGCTTTCTTT; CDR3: CASSVKAWGTEAFF
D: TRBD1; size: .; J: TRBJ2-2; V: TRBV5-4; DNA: TGTGCCAGCAGCCGTCCCGGGACAGGGGACAACACCGGGGAGCTGTTTTTT; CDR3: CASSRPGTGDNTGELFF
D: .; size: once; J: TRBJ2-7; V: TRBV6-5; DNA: TGTGCCAGCAGTTACCGGGGTAGCTCCTACGAGCAGTACTTC; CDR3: CASSYRGSSYEQYF
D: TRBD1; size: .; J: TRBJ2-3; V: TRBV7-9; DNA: TGTGCCAGCAGCCCGCGGACAGGAACGACAGATACGCAGTATTTT; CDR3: CASSPRTGTTDTQYF
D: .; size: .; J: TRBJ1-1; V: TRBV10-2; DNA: TGCGCCAGCAGCTACCAGTTGGGCACTGAAGCTTTCTTT; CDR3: CASSYQLGTEAFF
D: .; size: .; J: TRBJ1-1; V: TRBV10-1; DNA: TGCGCCAGCAGTGAAGGCATGAACACTGAAGCTTTCTTT; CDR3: CASSEGMNTEAFF
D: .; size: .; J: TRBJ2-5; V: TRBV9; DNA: TGTGCCAGCAGCGTAGGGCTTGCAAAGACCCAGTACTTC; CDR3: CASSVGLAKTQYF
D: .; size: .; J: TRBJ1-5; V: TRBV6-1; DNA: TGTGCCAGCAGTGAAACCGGACGTGTGTCCCAGCATTTT; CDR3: CASSETGRVSQHF
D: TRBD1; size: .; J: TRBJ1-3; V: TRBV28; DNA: TGTGCCAGCACAAGGGGGGGGACAGGATCAGGAAACACCATATATTTT; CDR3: CASTRGGTGSGNTIYF
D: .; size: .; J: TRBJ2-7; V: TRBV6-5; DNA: TGTGCCAGCAGCGAGGGACTTTCGAGCTCCTACGAGCAGTACTTC; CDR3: CASSEGLSSSYEQYF
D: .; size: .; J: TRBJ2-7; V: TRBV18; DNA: TGTGCCAGCTCACTTTCGGAGGGGGGCGAGCAGTACTTC; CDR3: CASSLSEGGEQYF
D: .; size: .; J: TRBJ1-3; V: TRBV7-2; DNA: TGTGCCAGCAGCTTAGTCGGCTCTGGAAACACCATATATTTT; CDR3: CASSLVGSGNTIYF
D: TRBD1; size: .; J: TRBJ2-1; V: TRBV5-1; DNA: TGCGCCAGCAGCTCAGGGACAGGGGATCAGAATGAGCAGTTCTTC; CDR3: CASSSGTGDQNEQFF
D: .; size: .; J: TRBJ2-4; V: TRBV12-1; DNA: TGTGCCAGCAGCCCGCCCGGGGGGGCTGGCGCCAAAAACATTCAGTACTTC; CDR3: CASSPPGGAGAKNIQYF
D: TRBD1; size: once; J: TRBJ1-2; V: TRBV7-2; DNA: TGTGCCAGCAGCCTACAGGGGGCGGACTATGGCTACACCTTC; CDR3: CASSLQGADYGYTF
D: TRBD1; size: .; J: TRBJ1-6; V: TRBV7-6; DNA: TGTGCCAGCAGCTCAGGACAGGGGACTTCACCCCTCCACTTT; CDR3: CASSSGQGTSPLHF
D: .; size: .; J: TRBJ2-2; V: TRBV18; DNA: TGTGCCAGCTCACCCGATGTGGGGAACACCGGGGAGCTGTTTTTT; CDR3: CASSPDVGNTGELFF
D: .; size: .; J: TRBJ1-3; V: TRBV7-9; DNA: TGTGCCAGCAGCTTAAGTCAGGGAAACACCATATATTTT; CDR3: CASSLSQGNTIYF
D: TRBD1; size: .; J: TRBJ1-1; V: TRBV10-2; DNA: TGCGCCAGCAGGCAGGGGGCTGGAAACACTGAAGCTTTCTTT; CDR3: CASRQGAGNTEAFF
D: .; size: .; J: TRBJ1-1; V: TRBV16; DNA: TGTGCCAGCAGCCAATCGGTACGCACTGAAGCTTTCTTT; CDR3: CASSQSVRTEAFF
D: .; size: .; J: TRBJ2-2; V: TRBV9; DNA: TGTGCCAGCAGCGTAGTAGTAACCGGGGAGCTGTTTTTT; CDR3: CASSVVVTGELFF
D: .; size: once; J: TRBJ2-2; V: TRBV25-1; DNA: TGTGCCAGCAGTGAAATTGCAGGGGGGAGCACCGGGGAGCTGTTTTTT; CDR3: CASSEIAGGSTGELFF
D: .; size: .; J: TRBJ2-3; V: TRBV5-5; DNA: TGTGCCAGCAGCTTGGTACAAGGAGACACAGATACGCAGTATTTT; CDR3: CASSLVQGDTDTQYF
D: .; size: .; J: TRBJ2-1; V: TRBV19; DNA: TGTGCCAGTAGTAAGGGTGTAGGACTCGGGAATGAGCAGTTCTTC; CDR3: CASSKGVGLGNEQFF